The rows below give T cell receptor beta chains drawn from one sample of a study of Japanese encephalitis immunity and Zika vaccine responses. TCRdb itself ran the 5' RACE reads through MiXCR, one entry per CDR3 protein. The sample holds about 340 distinct CDR3 sequences, 4.2% seen once. The starting material was antigen-activated CD8+ T cells from blood, cultured, obtained during a Zika inactivated vaccine study. The receptors were sampled from an adult woman who received an inactivated Zika virus vaccine. Each CDR3 is given with its conserved first and last residue. Each record gives: J gene, V gene, clone size, CDR3 protein. Only part of the rows carry a size: once, few, many, or a class if the clone is expanded.

TRBJ2-5	TRBV3-1	medium-sized	CASSQDHGSSETQYF
TRBJ2-7	TRBV5-1	-	CASSFGTGVYEQYF
TRBJ1-5	TRBV7-8	hyperexpanded	CASSLDTEYSNQPQHF
TRBJ1-4	TRBV7-2	medium-sized	CASSTSGTGDEKLFF
TRBJ1-2	TRBV4-1	large	CASSQVPLRSYVGYTF
TRBJ1-1	TRBV7-6	large	CASSSGPQAFF
TRBJ1-5	TRBV30	medium-sized	CAWGEWGGNQPQHF
TRBJ1-4	TRBV5-1	medium-sized	CASSLTGLVVSSEKLFF
TRBJ2-7	TRBV27	large	CASSFDPSLYEQYF
TRBJ2-7	TRBV15	medium-sized	CATSREGVDEQYF
TRBJ2-1	TRBV25-1	medium-sized	CASSLTSGITSYNEQFF
TRBJ1-1	TRBV6-1	medium-sized	CASGQGETEAFF
TRBJ2-3	TRBV7-8	large	CASSLILTSGGLTDTQYF